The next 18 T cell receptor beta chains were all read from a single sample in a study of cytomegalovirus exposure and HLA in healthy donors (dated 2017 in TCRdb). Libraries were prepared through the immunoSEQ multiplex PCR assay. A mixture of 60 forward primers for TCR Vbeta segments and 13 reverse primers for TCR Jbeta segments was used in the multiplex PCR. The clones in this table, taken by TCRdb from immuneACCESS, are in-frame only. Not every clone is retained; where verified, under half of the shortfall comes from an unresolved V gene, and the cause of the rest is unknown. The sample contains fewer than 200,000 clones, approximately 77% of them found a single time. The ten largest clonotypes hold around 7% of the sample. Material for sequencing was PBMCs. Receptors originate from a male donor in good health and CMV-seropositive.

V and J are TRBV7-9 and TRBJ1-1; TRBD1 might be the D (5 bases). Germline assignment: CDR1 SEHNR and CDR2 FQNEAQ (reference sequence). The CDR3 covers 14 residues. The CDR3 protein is CAGGSSAMNTEAFF. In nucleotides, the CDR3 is TGTGCTGGGGGGTCGTCAGCCATGAACACTGAAGCTTTCTTT.

This CDR3 reads CASSQLGGETQYF. For the CDR3, the DNA is TGTGCCAGCAGTCAGCTAGGAGGAGAGACCCAGTACTTC. J is TRBJ2-5 and V is TRBV7-8; D perhaps matches TRBD2 (5 bases). CDR1 and CDR2 from the germline V gene are SGHVS and FQNEAQ. This CDR3 contains 13 residues. V lost 6 bases, J lost 4 bases, and 12 bases lay in between.

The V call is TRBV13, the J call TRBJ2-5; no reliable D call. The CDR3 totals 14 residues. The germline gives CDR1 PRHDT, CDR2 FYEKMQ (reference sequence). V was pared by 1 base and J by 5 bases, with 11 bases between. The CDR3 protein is CASSLDPVRETQYF. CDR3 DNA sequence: TGTGCCAGCAGCTTAGACCCCGTGCGGGAGACCCAGTACTTC.

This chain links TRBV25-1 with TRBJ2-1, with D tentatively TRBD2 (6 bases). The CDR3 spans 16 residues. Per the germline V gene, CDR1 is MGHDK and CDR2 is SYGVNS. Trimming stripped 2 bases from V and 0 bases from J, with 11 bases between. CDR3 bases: TGTGCCAGCAGTGAAGGGCGGGGAAGCTCCTACAATGAGCAGTTCTTC. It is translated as CASSEGRGSSYNEQFF.

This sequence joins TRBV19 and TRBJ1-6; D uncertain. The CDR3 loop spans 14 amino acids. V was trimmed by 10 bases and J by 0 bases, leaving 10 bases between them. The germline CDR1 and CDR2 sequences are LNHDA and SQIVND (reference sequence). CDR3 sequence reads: CATKESSYNSPLHF. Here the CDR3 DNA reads TGTGCCACCAAAGAGAGCTCCTATAATTCACCCCTCCACTTT.

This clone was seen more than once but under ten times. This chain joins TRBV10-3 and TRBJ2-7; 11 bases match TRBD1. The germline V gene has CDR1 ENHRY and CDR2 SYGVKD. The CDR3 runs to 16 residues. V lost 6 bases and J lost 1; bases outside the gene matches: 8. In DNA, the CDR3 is TGTGCCATCAGGGACAGGGGGCGGGACTCGTCCTACGAGCAGTACTTC. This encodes CAIRDRGRDSSYEQYF.

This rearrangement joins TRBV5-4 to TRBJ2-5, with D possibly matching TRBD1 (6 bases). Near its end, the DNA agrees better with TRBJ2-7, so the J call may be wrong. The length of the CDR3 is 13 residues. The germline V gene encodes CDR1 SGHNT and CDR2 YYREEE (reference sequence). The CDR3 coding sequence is TGTGCCAGCAGCTTGCGTCAGGGGAGCGAGCAGTACTTC. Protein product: CASSLRQGSEQYF.

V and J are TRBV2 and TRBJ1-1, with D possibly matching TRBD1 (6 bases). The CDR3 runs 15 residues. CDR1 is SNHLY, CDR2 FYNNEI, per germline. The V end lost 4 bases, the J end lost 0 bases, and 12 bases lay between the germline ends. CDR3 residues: CASSALGQLNTEAFF. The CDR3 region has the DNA TGTGCCAGCAGTGCCCTGGGACAACTGAACACTGAAGCTTTCTTT.

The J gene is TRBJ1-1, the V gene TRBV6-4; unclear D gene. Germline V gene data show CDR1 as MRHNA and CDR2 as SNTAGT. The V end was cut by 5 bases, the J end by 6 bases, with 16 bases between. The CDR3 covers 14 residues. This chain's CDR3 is CASSLDGLASEAFF. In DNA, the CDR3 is TGTGCCAGCAGTCTCGACGGACTCGCGTCTGAAGCTTTCTTT.

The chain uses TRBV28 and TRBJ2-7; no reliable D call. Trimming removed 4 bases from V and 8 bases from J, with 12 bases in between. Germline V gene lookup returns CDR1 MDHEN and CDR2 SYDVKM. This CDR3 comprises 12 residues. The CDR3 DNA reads TGTGCCAGCAGTTCCCCCTCCGGTAAGCAGTACTTC. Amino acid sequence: CASSSPSGKQYF.

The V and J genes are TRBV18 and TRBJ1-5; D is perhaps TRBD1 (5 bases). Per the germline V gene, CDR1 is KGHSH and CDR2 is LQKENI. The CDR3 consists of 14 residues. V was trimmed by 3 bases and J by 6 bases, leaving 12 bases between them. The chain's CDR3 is CASSPGSGGQPQHF. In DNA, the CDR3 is TGTGCCAGCTCACCTGGGTCGGGGGGTCAGCCCCAGCATTTT.

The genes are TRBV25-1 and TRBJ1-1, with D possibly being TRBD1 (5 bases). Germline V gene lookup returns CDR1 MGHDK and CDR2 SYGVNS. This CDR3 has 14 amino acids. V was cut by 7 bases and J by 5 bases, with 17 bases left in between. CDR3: CASISTGGPTEAFF. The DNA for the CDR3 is TGTGCCAGCATTTCTACAGGCGGTCCGACTGAAGCTTTCTTT.

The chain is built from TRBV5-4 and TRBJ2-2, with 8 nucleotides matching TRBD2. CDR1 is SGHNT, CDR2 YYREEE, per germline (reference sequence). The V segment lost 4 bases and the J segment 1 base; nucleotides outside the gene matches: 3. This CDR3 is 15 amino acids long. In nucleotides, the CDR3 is TGTGCCAGCAGCAATCTAGCGGGGAACACCGGGGAGCTGTTTTTT. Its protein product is CASSNLAGNTGELFF.

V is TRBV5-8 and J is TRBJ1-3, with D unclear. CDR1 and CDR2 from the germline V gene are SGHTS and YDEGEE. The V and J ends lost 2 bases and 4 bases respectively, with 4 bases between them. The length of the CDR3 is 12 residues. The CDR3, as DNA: TGTGCCAGCAGCTTCGGGGGAAACACCATATATTTT. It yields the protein CASSFGGNTIYF.

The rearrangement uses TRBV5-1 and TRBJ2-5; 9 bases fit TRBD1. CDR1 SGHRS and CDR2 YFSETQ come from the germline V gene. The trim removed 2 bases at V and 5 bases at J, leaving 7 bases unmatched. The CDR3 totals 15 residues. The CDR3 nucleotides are TGCGCCAGCAGCTTACAGGGGGCGGTCCGCGAGACCCAGTACTTC. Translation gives CASSLQGAVRETQYF.

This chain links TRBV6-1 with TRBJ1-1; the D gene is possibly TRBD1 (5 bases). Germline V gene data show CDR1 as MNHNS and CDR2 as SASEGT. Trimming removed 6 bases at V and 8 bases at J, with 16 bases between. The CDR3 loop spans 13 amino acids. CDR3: CASRTTRVVEAFF. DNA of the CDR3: TGTGCCAGCAGAACTACCAGGGTGGTGGAAGCTTTCTTT.

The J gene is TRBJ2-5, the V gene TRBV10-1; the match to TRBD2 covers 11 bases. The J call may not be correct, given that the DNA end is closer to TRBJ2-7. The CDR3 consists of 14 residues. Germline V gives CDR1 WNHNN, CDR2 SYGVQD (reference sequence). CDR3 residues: CASSPSGGPYEQYF. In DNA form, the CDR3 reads TGCGCCAGCAGTCCTAGCGGGGGGCCCTACGAGCAGTACTTC.

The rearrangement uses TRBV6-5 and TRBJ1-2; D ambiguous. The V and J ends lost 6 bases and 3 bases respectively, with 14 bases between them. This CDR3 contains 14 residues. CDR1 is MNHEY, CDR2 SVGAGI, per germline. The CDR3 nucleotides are TGTGCCAGCAGATTCCGCCCTGAGGACTATGGCTACACCTTC. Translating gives CASRFRPEDYGYTF.